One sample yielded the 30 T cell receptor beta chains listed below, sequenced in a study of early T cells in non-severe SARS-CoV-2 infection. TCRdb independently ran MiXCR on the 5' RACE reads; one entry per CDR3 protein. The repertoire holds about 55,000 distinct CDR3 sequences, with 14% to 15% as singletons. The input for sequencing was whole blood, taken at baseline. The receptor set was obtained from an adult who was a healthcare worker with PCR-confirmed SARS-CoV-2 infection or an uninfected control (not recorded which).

CDR3 region: CASSLSSYQPQHF. The CDR3 coding sequence is TGTGCCAGCAGTTTATCATCGTATCAGCCCCAGCATTTT. The chain recombines TRBV27 with TRBJ1-5, with D unresolved. CDR1 and CDR2 from the germline V gene are MNHEY and SMNVEV (reference sequence). CDR3 length: 13 residues. Deletions cut 0 bases from V and 5 bases from J, with 5 bases between.

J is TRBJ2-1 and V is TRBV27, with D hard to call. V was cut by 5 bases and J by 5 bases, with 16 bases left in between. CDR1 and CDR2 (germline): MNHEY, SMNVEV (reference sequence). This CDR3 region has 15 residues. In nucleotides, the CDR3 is TGTGCCAGCAGTCCCCGAGAAAGATCGGACAATGAGCAGTTCTTC. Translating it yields CASSPRERSDNEQFF.

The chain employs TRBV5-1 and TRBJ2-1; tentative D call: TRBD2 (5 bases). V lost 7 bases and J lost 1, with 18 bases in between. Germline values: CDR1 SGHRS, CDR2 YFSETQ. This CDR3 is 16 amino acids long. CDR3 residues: CASGKEETVSYNEQFF. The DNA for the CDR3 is TGCGCCAGCGGGAAGGAGGAGACGGTATCCTACAATGAGCAGTTCTTC.

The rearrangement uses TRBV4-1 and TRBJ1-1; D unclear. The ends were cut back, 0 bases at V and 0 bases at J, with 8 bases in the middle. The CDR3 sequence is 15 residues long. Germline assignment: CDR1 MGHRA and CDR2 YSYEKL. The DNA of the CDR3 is TGCGCCAGCAGCCAAGAGTTTACAGTGAACACTGAAGCTTTCTTT. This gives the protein CASSQEFTVNTEAFF.

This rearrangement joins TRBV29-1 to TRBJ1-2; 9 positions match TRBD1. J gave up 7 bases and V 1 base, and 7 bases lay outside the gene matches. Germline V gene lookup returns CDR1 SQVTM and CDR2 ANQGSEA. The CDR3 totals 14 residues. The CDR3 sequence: CSVEGGQGDTGYTF. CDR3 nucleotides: TGCAGCGTTGAAGGGGGACAGGGAGATACTGGCTACACCTTC.

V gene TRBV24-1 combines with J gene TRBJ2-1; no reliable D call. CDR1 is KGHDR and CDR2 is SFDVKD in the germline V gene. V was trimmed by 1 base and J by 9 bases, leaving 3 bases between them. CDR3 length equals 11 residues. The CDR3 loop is CATSDFREQFF. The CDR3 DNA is TGTGCCACCAGTGATTTCCGTGAGCAGTTCTTC.

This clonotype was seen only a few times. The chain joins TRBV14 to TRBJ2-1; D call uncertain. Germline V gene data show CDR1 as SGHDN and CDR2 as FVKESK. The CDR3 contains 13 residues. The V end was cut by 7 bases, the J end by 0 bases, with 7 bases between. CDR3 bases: TGTGCCAGCACACCGAGCTCCTACAATGAGCAGTTCTTC. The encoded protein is CASTPSSYNEQFF. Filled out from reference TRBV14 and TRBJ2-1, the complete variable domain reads EAGVTQFPSHSVIEKGQTVTLRCDPISGHDNLYWYRRVMGKEIKFLLHFVKESKQDESGMPNNRFLAERTGGTYSTLKVQPAELEDSGVYFCASTPSSYNEQFFGPGTRLTVL.

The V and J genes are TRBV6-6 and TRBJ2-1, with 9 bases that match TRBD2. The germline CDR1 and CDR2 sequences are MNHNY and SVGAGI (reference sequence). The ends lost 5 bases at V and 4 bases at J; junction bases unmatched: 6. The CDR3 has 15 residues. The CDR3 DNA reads TGTGCCAGCAGTACCAAGGCGGGAGGGTACAATGAGCAGTTCTTC. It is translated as CASSTKAGGYNEQFF.

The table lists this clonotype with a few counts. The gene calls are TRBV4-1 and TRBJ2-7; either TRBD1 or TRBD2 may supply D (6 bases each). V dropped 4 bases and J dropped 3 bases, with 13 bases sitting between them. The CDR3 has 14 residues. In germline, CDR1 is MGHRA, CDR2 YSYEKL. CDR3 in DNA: TGCGCCAGCAGCCGCGGAGGGGGAAGCTACGAGCAGTACTTC. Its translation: CASSRGGGSYEQYF.

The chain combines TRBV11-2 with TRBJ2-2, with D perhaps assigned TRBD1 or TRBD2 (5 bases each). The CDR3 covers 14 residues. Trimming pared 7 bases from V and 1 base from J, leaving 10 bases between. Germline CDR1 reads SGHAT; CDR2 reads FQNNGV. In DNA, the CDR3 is TGTGCCAGCATCCTGGGGGAGAACACCGGGGAGCTGTTTTTT. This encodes CASILGENTGELFF. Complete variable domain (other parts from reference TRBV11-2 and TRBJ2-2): EAGVAQSPRYKIIEKRQSVAFWCNPISGHATLYWYQQILGQGPKLLIQFQNNGVVDDSQLPKDRFSAERLKGVDSTLKIQPAKLEDSAVYLCASILGENTGELFFGEGSRLTVL.

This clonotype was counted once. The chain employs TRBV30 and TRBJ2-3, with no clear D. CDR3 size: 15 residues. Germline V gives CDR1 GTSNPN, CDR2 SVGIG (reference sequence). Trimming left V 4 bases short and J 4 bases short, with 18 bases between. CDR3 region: CAWTGPWVGADTQYF. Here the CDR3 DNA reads TGTGCCTGGACCGGTCCGTGGGTGGGCGCAGATACGCAGTATTTT.

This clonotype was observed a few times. The CDR3 loop is CASRRLGGSEQYF. The CDR3 DNA follows: TGTGCCAGCAGACGACTAGGGGGCAGCGAGCAGTACTTC. The chain recombines TRBV2 with TRBJ2-7; D may be TRBD1 (7 bases). This CDR3 region has 13 residues. The V end was cut by 6 bases, the J end by 6 bases, with 15 bases between. Per germline, CDR1 SNHLY and CDR2 FYNNEI. The entire variable domain, with the rest obtained from reference TRBV2 and TRBJ2-7, is as follows: EPEVTQTPSHQVTQMGQEVILRCVPISNHLYFYWYRQILGQKVEFLVSFYNNEISEKSEIFDDQFSVERPDGSNFTLKIRSTKLEDSAMYFCASRRLGGSEQYFGPGTRLTVT.

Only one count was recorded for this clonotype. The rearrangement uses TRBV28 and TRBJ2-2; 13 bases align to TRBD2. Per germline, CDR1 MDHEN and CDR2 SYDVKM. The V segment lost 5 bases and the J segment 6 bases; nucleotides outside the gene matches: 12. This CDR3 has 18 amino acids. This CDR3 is CASSPPRTSGSFPGELFF. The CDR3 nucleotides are TGTGCCAGCAGTCCCCCGCGGACTAGCGGGAGCTTTCCCGGGGAGCTGTTTTTT.

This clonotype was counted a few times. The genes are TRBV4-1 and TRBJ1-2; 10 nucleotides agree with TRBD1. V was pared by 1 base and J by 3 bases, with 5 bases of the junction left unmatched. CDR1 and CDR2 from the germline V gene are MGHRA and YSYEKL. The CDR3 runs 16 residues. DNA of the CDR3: TGCGCCAGCAGCCAAGGCGACAGGGGGCGCTACTATGGCTACACCTTC. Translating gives CASSQGDRGRYYGYTF.

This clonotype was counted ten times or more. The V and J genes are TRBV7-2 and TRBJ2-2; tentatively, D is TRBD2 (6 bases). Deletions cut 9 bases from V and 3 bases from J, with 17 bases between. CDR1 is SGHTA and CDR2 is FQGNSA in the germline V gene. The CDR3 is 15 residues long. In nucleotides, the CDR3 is TGTGCCAGGAAACGGGACTCATCCTACACCGGGGAGCTGTTTTTT. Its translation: CARKRDSSYTGELFF.

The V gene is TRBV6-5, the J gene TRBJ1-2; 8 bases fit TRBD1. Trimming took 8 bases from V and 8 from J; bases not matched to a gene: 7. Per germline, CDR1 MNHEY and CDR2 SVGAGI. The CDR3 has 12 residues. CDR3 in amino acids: CASGPGGRGYTF. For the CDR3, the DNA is TGTGCCAGCGGGCCAGGGGGCCGAGGCTACACCTTC.

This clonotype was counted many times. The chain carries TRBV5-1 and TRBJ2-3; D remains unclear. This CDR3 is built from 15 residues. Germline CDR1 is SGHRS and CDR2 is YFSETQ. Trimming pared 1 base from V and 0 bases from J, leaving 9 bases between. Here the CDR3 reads CASSLNGPSTDTQYF. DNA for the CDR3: TGCGCCAGCAGCTTGAACGGGCCCAGCACAGATACGCAGTATTTT.

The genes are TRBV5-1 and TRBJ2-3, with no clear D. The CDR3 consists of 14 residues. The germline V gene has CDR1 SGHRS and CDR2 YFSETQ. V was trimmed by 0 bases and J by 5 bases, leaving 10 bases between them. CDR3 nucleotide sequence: TGCGCCAGCAGCTTGGATCAGAATGGAGATACGCAGTATTTT. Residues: CASSLDQNGDTQYF.

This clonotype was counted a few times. CDR3 sequence: CAWSVLAGSYEQYF. CDR3 DNA: TGTGCCTGGAGTGTACTAGCGGGGTCCTACGAGCAGTACTTC. V and J are TRBV30 and TRBJ2-7, with 10 bases that match TRBD2. V lost 0 bases and J lost 1; bases outside the gene matches: 0. Looked up from germline, CDR1 is GTSNPN and CDR2 is SVGIG (reference sequence). The length of the CDR3 is 14 residues.

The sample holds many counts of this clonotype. The CDR3 sequence: CSASQPGQGAGSTEAFF. The CDR3 DNA reads TGCAGTGCTTCACAACCGGGACAGGGGGCAGGGAGCACTGAAGCTTTCTTT. The chain employs TRBV20-1 and TRBJ1-1; 12 nucleotides line up with TRBD1. The CDR3 is 17 residues long. Germline CDR1 reads DFQATT; CDR2 reads SNEGSKA (reference sequence). The V gene end was trimmed by 5 bases and the J gene end by 4 bases; junction bases not matched to a gene: 14.

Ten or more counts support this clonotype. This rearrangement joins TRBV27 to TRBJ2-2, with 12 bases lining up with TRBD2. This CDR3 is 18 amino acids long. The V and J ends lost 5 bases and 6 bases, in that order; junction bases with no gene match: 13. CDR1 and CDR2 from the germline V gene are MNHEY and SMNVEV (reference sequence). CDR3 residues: CASSPFRTSGIMAGELFF. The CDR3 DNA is TGTGCCAGCAGTCCCTTCCGGACTAGCGGGATAATGGCCGGGGAGCTGTTTTTT.

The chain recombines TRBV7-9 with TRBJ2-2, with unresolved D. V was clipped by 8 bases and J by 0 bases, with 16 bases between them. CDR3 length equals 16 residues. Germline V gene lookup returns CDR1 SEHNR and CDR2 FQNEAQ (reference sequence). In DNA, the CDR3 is TGTGCCAGCCAGGCAGTGGGCCGCGCGAACACCGGGGAGCTGTTTTTT. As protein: CASQAVGRANTGELFF.

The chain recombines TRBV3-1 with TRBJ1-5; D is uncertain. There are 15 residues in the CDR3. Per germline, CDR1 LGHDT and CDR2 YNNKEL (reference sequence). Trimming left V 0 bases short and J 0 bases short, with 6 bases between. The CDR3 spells CASSQDRGSNQPQHF. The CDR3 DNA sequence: TGTGCCAGCAGCCAAGATCGCGGTAGCAATCAGCCCCAGCATTTT.

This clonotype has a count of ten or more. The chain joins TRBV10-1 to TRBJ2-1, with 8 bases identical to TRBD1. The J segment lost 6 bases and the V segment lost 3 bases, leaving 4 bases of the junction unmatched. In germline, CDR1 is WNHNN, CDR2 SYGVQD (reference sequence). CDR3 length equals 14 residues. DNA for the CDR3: TGCGCCAGCAGTGAACAGGGGGTCGTCAATGAGCAGTTCTTC. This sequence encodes CASSEQGVVNEQFF.

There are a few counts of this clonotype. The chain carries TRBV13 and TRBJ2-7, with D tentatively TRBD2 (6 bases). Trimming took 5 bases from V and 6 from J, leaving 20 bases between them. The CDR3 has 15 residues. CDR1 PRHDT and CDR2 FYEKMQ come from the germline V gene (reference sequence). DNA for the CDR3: TGTGCCAGCAGCCCCGCGGGGAGCCAAAGCGCCGAGCAGTACTTC. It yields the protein CASSPAGSQSAEQYF.

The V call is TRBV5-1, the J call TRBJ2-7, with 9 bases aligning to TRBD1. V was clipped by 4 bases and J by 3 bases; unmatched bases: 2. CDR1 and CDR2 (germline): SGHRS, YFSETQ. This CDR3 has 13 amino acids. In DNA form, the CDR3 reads TGCGCCAGCAGCACGGGACAGGGCTACGAGCAGTACTTC. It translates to CASSTGQGYEQYF. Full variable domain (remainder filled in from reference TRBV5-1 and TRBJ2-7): KAGVTQTPRYLIKTRGQQVTLSCSPISGHRSVSWYQQTPGQGLQFLFEYFSETQRNKGNFPGRFSGRQFSNSRSEMNVSTLELGDSALYLCASSTGQGYEQYFGPGTRLTVT.

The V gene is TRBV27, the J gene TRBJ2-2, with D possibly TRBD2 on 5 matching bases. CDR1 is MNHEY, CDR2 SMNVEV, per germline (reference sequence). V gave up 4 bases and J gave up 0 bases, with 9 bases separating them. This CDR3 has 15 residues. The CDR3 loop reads CASSSPDSNTGELFF. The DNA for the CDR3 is TGTGCCAGCAGTTCCCCGGACTCGAACACCGGGGAGCTGTTTTTT.

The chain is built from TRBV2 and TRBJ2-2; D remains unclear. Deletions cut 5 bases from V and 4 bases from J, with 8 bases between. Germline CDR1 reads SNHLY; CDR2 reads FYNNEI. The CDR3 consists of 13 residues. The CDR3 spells CASSSTVTGELFF. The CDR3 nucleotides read TGTGCCAGCAGTTCAACCGTCACCGGGGAGCTGTTTTTT.

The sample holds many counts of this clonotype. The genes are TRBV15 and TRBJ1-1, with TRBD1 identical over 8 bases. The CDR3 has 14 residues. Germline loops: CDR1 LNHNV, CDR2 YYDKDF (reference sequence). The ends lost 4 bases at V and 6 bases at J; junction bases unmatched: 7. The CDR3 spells CATSTTLTGAEAFF. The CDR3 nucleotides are TGTGCCACCAGCACCACCCTGACAGGGGCTGAAGCTTTCTTT.

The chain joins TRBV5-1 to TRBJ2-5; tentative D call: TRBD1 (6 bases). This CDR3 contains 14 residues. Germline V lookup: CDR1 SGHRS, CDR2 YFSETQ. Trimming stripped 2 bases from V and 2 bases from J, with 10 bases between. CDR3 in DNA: TGCGCCAGCAGCTTCCTAACAGGGCAAGAGACCCAGTACTTC. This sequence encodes CASSFLTGQETQYF.